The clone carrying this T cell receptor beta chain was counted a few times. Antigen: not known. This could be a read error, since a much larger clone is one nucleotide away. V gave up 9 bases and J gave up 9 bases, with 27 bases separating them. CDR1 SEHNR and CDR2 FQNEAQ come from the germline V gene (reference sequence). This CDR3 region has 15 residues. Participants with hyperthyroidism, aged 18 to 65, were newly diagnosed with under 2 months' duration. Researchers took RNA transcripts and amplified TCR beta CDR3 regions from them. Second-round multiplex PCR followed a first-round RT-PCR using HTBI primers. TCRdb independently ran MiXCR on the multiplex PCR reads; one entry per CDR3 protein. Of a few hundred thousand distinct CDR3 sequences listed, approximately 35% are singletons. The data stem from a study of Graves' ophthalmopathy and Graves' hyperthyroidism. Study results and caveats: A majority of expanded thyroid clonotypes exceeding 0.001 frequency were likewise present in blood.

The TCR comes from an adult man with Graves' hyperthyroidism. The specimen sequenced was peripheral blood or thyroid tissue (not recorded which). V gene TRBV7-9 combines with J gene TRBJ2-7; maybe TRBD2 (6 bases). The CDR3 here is CASSVSGTRSHGQYF. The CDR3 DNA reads TGTGCCAGTAGTGTATCCGGGACTCGGTCCCACGGGCAGTACTTC.